This passage covers 10 T cell receptor beta chains from one sample sequenced in a study of blood T cell repertoires in COVID-19. The table came from immunoSEQ multiplex PCR; TCRdb's copy has only in-frame clones and leaves some out. The sample holds about 140,000 clones, roughly 80% seen once. The sample comprised peripheral blood. The source is a woman in her forties or fifties with active or convalescent COVID-19.

The chain uses TRBV4-2 and TRBJ2-6; TRBD1 might be the D (5 bases). V lost 6 bases and J 1 base, leaving 13 bases between the germline ends. The V gene's germline CDR1 is LGHNA and CDR2 YNFKEQ. CDR3 length: 16 residues. The CDR3 nucleotides are TGTGCCAGCAGTAAAATCGCAGGGTCTGGGGCCAACGTCCTGACTTTC. This sequence encodes CASSKIAGSGANVLTF.

The chain has TRBV9 and TRBJ2-7, with D tentatively TRBD2 (5 bases). Germline CDR1 reads SGDLS; CDR2 reads YYNGEE. V was pared by 0 bases and J by 4 bases, with 17 bases between. CDR3 length: 16 residues. CDR3 DNA: TGTGCCAGCAGCGTAGCCCCAGCGGAGTTAGGGTACGAGCAGTACTTC. This translates into CASSVAPAELGYEQYF.

The J gene is TRBJ1-6, the V gene TRBV12-5, with D perhaps TRBD1 (5 bases). Germline-derived CDR1 and CDR2 are LGHNT and FRNRAP. The V gene lost 5 bases and the J gene lost 5 bases, with 7 bases spanning the gap. There are 13 residues in the CDR3. The CDR3 DNA is TGTGCTAGTGGTCCAGGGAATAATTCACCCCTCCACTTT. Translation: CASGPGNNSPLHF. Together with reference TRBV12-5 and TRBJ1-6, the CDR3 gives the full variable domain: DARVTQTPRHKVTEMGQEVTMRCQPILGHNTVFWYRQTMMQGLELLAYFRNRAPLDDSGMPKDRFSAEMPDATLATLKIQPSEPRDSAVYFCASGPGNNSPLHFGNGTRLTVT.

The J gene is TRBJ2-1, the V gene TRBV7-7, with D possibly TRBD2 on 6 matching bases. The CDR3 loop spans 15 amino acids. V was shortened by 0 bases and J by 4 bases, with 10 bases between the two germline ends. In germline, CDR1 is SSHAT, CDR2 FNYEAQ (reference sequence). The CDR3 DNA is TGTGCCAGCAGCTTAGCGGGAGGAACTTACAATGAGCAGTTCTTC. Translation: CASSLAGGTYNEQFF.

The V gene is TRBV28, the J gene TRBJ2-7, with D possibly being TRBD2 (5 bases). Trimming removed 7 bases from V and 5 bases from J, with 12 bases in between. Looked up from germline, CDR1 is MDHEN and CDR2 is SYDVKM. This CDR3 has 12 amino acids. DNA of the CDR3: TGTGCCAGCACCGAGCACGGGGACGAGCAGTACTTC. Its translation is CASTEHGDEQYF.

The chain combines TRBV15 with TRBJ2-3, with TRBD2 as a possible D gene (6 bases). Germline values: CDR1 LNHNV, CDR2 YYDKDF (reference sequence). CDR3 length equals 17 residues. Trimming took off 4 bases at V and 2 bases at J, with 19 bases between the two ends. DNA for the CDR3: TGTGCCACCAGCAAAAGACCCGGGACTTTGCACACAGATACGCAGTATTTT. This gives the protein CATSKRPGTLHTDTQYF.

This clone was seen at least ten times. The rearrangement joins TRBV2 to TRBJ2-1; 11 nucleotides agree with TRBD2. CDR1 and CDR2 from the germline V gene are SNHLY and FYNNEI. V was clipped by 6 bases and J by 5 bases; unmatched bases: 6. The CDR3 has 15 residues. The CDR3 protein is CASRETSGNDNEQFF. The DNA of the CDR3 is TGTGCCAGCAGGGAGACTAGCGGGAATGACAATGAGCAGTTCTTC.

This CDR3 is CASSYGGSGTSGGIAQYF. Here the CDR3 DNA reads TGTGCCAGCAGTTACGGGGGCTCCGGGACTAGCGGGGGAATCGCCCAGTACTTC. The chain combines TRBV6-2 or TRBV6-3 with TRBJ2-5; 14 bases line up with TRBD2. The CDR3 consists of 18 residues. V dropped 2 bases and J dropped 9; count of bases not matched to a gene: 14. CDR1 is MNHEY and CDR2 is SVGEGT in the germline V gene.

This clone showed up just once. One end of the junction varies from germline; a read error may be responsible. The genes are TRBV7-3 and TRBJ2-3, with TRBD2 matching 9 bases. Germline CDR1 is SGHTA and CDR2 is FQGTGA. The CDR3 sequence is 13 residues long. The CDR3: CASSPGASGVGHF. In DNA form, the CDR3 reads TGTGCCAGCAGCCCCGGGGCTAGCGGGGTGGGACATTTT.

The CDR3 bases are TGTGCCAGCAGCCGCGTAGCGGGCGGCGGCACAGATACGCAGTATTTT. It encodes CASSRVAGGGTDTQYF. This chain connects TRBV7-2 to TRBJ2-3; 7 bases are a match to TRBD2. Germline trimming cut 5 bases from V and 1 base from J; bases unmatched to any gene: 9. CDR1 is SGHTA and CDR2 is FQGNSA in the germline V gene. The CDR3 is 16 amino acids.